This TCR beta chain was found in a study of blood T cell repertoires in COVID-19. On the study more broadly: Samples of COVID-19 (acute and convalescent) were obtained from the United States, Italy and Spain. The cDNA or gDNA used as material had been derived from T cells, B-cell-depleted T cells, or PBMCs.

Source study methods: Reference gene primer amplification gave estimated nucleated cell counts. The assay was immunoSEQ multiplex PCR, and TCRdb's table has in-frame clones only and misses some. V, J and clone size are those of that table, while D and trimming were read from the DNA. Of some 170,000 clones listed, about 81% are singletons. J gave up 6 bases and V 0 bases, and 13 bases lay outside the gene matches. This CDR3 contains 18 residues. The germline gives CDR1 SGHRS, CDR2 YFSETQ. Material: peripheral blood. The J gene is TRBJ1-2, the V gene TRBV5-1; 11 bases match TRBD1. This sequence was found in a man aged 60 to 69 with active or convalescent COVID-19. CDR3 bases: TGCGCCAGCAGCTTGGGGTGGAGCCGGGACAGGGGGTCAAATGGCTACACCTTC. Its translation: CASSLGWSRDRGSNGYTF.